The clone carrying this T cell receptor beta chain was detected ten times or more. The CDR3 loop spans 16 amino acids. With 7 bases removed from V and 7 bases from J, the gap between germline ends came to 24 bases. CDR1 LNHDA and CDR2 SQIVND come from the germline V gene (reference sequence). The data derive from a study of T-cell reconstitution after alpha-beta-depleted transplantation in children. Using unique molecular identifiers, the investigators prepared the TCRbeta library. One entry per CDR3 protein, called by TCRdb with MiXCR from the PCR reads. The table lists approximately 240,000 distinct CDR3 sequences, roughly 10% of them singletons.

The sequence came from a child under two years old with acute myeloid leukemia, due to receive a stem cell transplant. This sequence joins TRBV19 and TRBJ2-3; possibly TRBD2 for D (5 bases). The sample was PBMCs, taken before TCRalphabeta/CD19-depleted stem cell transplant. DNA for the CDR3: TGTGCCAGTACCCCAGGTGGACTCCAGGTGGTGAATACGCAGTATTTT. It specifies CASTPGGLQVVNTQYF.